This T cell receptor beta chain stems from a study of blood T cell repertoires in COVID-19. The assay was immunoSEQ multiplex PCR, and TCRdb's table has in-frame clones only and misses some. The sample lists about 170,000 clones, 70% to 85% occurring once. There are a few counts of this clone. V was trimmed by 1 base and J by 7 bases, leaving 18 bases between them. The length of the CDR3 is 16 residues. Per the germline V gene, CDR1 is SGHTS and CDR2 is YDEGEE. The sequenced sample was peripheral blood. This receptor was taken from a woman in her forties with COVID-19, enrolled during active disease. The gene calls are TRBV5-8 and TRBJ1-5, with TRBD1 as a possible D gene (5 bases). The CDR3 region is CASSLSLRAQEQPQHF. The CDR3 nucleotides read TGTGCCAGCAGCTTGTCTCTCAGGGCCCAGGAGCAGCCCCAGCATTTT.